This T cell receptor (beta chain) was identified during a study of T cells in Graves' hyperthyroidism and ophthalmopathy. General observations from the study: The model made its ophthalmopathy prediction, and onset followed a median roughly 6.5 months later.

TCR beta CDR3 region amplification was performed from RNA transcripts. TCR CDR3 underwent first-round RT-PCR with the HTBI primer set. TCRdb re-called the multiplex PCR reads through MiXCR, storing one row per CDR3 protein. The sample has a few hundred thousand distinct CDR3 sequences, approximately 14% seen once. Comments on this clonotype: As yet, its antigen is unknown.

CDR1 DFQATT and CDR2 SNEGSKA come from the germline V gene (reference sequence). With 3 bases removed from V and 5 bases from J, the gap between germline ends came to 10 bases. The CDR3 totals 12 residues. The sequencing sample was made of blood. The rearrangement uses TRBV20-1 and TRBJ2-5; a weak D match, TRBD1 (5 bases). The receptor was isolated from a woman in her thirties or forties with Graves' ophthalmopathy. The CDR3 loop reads CSASTSGETQYF. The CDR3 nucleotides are TGCAGTGCTAGCACTTCAGGGGAGACCCAGTACTTC.